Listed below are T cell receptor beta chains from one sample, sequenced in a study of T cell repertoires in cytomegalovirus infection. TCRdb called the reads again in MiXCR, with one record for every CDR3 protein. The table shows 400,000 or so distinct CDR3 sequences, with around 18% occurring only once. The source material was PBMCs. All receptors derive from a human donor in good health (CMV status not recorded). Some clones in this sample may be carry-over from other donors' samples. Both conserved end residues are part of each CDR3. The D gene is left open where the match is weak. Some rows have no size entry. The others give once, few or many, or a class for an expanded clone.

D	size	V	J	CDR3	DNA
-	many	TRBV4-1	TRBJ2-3	CASSPIWGSSTDTQYF	TGCGCCAGCAGCCCGATCTGGGGTAGCTCCACAGATACGCAGTATTTT
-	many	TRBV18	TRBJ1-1	CASSPSAQGNSEAFF	TGTGCCAGCTCACCATCAGCCCAGGGGAACTCTGAAGCTTTCTTT
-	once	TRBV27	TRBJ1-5	CASSLYTGHQPQHF	TGTGCCAGCAGTTTATATACGGGGCATCAGCCCCAGCATTTT
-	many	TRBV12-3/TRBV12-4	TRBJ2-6	CASSVPGANVLTF	TGTGCCAGCAGTGTCCCGGGGGCCAACGTCCTGACTTTC
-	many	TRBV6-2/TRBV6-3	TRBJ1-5	CASRPPGAGPQHF	TGTGCCAGCAGGCCCCCCGGGGCTGGGCCCCAGCATTTT
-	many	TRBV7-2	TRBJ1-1	CASSLALMNTEAFF	TGTGCCAGCAGCTTAGCTCTCATGAACACTGAAGCTTTCTTT
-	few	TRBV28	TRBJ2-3	CASSLPSDTQYF	TGTGCCAGCAGTTTGCCGTCAGATACGCAGTATTTT
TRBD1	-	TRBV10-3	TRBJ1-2	CATWAPGQTYGYTF	TGTGCCACCTGGGCACCGGGACAGACCTATGGCTACACCTTC
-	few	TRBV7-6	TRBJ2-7	CASSLAASVSYEQYF	TGTGCCAGCAGCTTAGCGGCTAGCGTCTCCTACGAGCAGTACTTC
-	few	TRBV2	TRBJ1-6	CASTPGMPLHF	TGTGCCAGCACCCCCGGAATGCCCCTCCACTTT
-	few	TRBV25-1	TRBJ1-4	CASGSRSNGEKLFF	TGTGCCAGCGGGAGCAGATCTAACGGAGAAAAACTGTTTTTT
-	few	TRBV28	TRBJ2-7	CASSLLEEQYF	TGTGCCAGCAGTCTGCTGGAAGAGCAGTACTTC
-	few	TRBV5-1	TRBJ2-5	CASSPLGGAKETQYF	TGCGCCAGCAGCCCCCTGGGGGGGGCGAAGGAGACCCAGTACTTC
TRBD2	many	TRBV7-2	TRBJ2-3	CASSLGLVPDTQYF	TGTGCCAGCAGCCTCGGACTAGTTCCAGATACGCAGTATTTT
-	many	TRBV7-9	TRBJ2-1	CASSRGDSHNEQFF	TGTGCCAGCAGCCGCGGGGACAGCCACAATGAGCAGTTCTTC
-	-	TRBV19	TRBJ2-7	CASSLRSGRGSDYEQYF	TGTGCCAGTAGTCTCCGCTCCGGGAGAGGATCAGACTACGAGCAGTACTTC
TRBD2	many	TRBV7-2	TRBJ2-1	CASSPPGGVDNEQFF	TGTGCCAGCAGCCCCCCGGGGGGTGTCGACAATGAGCAGTTCTTC
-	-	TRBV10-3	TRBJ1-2	CAISDSRGDNYGYTF	TGTGCCATCAGTGATTCGAGGGGAGATAACTATGGCTACACCTTC
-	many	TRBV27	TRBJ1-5	CASSSVRPNQPQHF	TGTGCCAGCAGTTCCGTGAGGCCTAATCAGCCCCAGCATTTT
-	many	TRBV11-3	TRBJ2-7	CASSLDPRGYEQYF	TGTGCCAGCAGCTTAGACCCCCGGGGCTACGAGCAGTACTTC
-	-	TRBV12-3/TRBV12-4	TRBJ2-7	CASSPGDSPRDEQYF	TGTGCCAGCAGTCCAGGAGACTCCCCACGAGACGAGCAGTACTTC
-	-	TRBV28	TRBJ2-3	CASSFALADTTDTQYF	TGTGCCAGCAGTTTCGCCTTAGCGGATACCACAGATACGCAGTATTTT
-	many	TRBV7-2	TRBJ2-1	CASTLGGSNEQFF	TGTGCCAGCACTTTGGGGGGTAGCAATGAGCAGTTCTTC
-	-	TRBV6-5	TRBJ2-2	CASSYTINTGELFF	TGTGCCAGCAGTTACACCATTAACACCGGGGAGCTGTTTTTT
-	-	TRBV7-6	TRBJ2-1	CASSKTREEQFF	TGTGCCAGCAGCAAAACTAGAGAGGAGCAGTTCTTC
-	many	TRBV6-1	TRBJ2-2	CASRYPRGNTGELFF	TGTGCCAGCAGATACCCCAGGGGAAACACCGGGGAGCTGTTTTTT
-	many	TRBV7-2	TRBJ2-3	CASSLDRGGHYTQYF	TGTGCCAGCAGCTTAGATCGTGGAGGACATTATACGCAGTATTTT
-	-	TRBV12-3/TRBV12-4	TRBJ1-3	CASSFESGNTIYF	TGTGCCAGCAGTTTCGAGTCCGGAAACACCATATATTTT
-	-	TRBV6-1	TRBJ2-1	CASSTQRYEQFF	TGTGCCAGCAGTACCCAGCGCTATGAGCAGTTCTTC
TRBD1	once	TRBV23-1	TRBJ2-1	CASSTTGQGEIYNEQFF	TGCGCCAGCAGTACAACTGGACAGGGGGAAATTTACAATGAGCAGTTCTTC
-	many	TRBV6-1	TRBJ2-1	CAWVHIYNEQFF	TGTGCCTGGGTGCATATCTACAATGAGCAGTTCTTC
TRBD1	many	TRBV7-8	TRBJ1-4	CASSLRGQDNEKLFF	TGTGCCAGCAGCCTCCGGGGACAGGATAATGAAAAACTGTTTTTT
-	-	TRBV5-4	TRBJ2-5	CASSRAGIQETQYF	TGTGCCAGCAGCCGGGCCGGTATTCAAGAGACCCAGTACTTC
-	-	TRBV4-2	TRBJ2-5	CASSQGRVSAETQYF	TGTGCCAGCAGCCAGGGGCGGGTCTCGGCAGAGACCCAGTACTTC
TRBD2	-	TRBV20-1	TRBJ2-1	CSARALAVYNEQFF	TGCAGTGCTAGGGCACTAGCGGTTTACAATGAGCAGTTCTTC
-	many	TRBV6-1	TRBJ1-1	CASSDPPAAGGKNTEAFF	TGTGCCAGCAGTGACCCCCCCGCTGCTGGGGGAAAGAACACTGAAGCTTTCTTT
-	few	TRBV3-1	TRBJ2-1	CASISPDNEQFF	TGTGCCAGCATTAGTCCCGACAATGAGCAGTTCTTC
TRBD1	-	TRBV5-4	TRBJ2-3	CASSFRSRGLGDTQYF	TGTGCCAGCAGCTTTCGGTCGAGGGGGCTAGGGGATACGCAGTATTTT
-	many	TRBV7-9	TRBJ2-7	CASSLQGFEYEQYF	TGTGCCAGCAGCCTACAGGGTTTTGAGTACGAGCAGTACTTC
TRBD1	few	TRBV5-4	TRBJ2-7	CASRSWGQNYEQYF	TGTGCCAGCAGGTCTTGGGGACAGAACTACGAGCAGTACTTC
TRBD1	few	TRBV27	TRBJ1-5	CASSRGTEGNQPQHF	TGTGCCAGCAGTCGGGGGACAGAAGGCAATCAGCCCCAGCATTTT
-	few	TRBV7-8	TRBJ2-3	CASSLVGGLTDTQYF	TGTGCCAGCAGCTTGGTGGGGGGGCTCACAGATACGCAGTATTTT
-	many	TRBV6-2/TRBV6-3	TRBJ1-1	CASSYSSRTGNTEAFF	TGTGCCAGCAGTTACTCGAGCAGGACGGGGAACACTGAAGCTTTCTTT
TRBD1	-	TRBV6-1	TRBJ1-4	CASSETRGRGAEKLFF	TGTGCCAGCAGTGAGACCAGGGGGCGCGGGGCTGAAAAACTGTTTTTT
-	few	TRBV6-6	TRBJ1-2	CASRKQGYGYTF	TGTGCCAGCAGAAAACAGGGATATGGCTACACCTTC
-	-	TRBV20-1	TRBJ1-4	CSAVLGAAPGEKLFF	TGCAGTGCGGTCCTGGGGGCGGCCCCGGGGGAAAAACTGTTTTTT
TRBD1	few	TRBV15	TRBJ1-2	CATSRRLQGDDYTF	TGTGCCACCAGCAGAAGGCTCCAGGGGGACGACTACACCTTC
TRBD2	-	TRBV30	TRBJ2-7	CAWSRVAGRYEQYF	TGTGCCTGGAGTAGAGTAGCGGGGAGGTACGAGCAGTACTTC
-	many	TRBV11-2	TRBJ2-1	CASSSVASRGYYNEQFF	TGTGCCAGCAGCTCCGTCGCGTCACGGGGATACTACAATGAGCAGTTCTTC
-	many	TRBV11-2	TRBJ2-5	CASSSGGPPETQYF	TGTGCCAGCAGCTCTGGAGGGCCCCCCGAGACCCAGTACTTC
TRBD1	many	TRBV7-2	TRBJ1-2	CASSLVRGEYGYTF	TGTGCCAGCAGCTTAGTCAGGGGGGAATATGGCTACACCTTC
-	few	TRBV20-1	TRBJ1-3	CSASPVSGNTIYF	TGCAGTGCTAGTCCAGTCTCTGGAAACACCATATATTTT
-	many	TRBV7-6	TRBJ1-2	CASSPGGAYGYTF	TGTGCCAGCAGCCCGGGGGGAGCCTATGGCTACACCTTC